The 17 T cell receptor beta chains presented below share a single source sample, sequenced in a study of early T cells in non-severe SARS-CoV-2 infection. Via MiXCR, TCRdb re-called the 5' RACE reads, giving one row per CDR3 protein. The sample yields 57,000 or so distinct CDR3 sequences, roughly 12% seen once. Specimen: whole blood. The receptors were sampled from an adult who was a healthcare worker with PCR-confirmed SARS-CoV-2 infection or an uninfected control (not recorded which).

Many counts were recorded for this clonotype. The chain links TRBV12-5 to TRBJ2-1; D gene unclear. CDR3 size: 15 residues. CDR1 is LGHNT and CDR2 is FRNRAP in the germline V gene. The germline V and J ends were trimmed by 7 bases and 4 bases, with 17 bases remaining between them. In DNA, the CDR3 is TGTGCTAGTGTCTCGGACGGAACTAATTACAATGAGCAGTTCTTC. Its protein is CASVSDGTNYNEQFF.

V is TRBV6-6 and J is TRBJ1-2; D remains unclear. The CDR3 spans 13 residues. Germline V CDR1 and CDR2: MNHNY, SVGAGI (reference sequence). V dropped 2 bases and J dropped 6 bases, with 10 bases sitting between them. The CDR3 reads CASSYTSEDGYTF. DNA of the CDR3: TGTGCCAGCAGTTACACGAGTGAGGATGGCTACACCTTC.

This clonotype was detected ten times or more. The CDR3 region is CASSLEGHGSPLHF. As DNA, the CDR3 is TGTGCCAGCTCACTGGAGGGTCATGGTTCACCCCTCCACTTT. V is TRBV18 and J is TRBJ1-6; D not certain. The V end was cut by 4 bases, the J end by 9 bases, with 13 bases between. Germline V gene lookup returns CDR1 KGHSH and CDR2 LQKENI. The CDR3 contains 14 residues.

CDR3 bases: TGCGCCAGCAGCCCCGGCAGAGGTGACCCTGGAGGAGCTTTCTTT. Residues: CASSPGRGDPGGAFF. The chain is built from TRBV5-1 and TRBJ1-1; D is unresolved. Germline V gives CDR1 SGHRS, CDR2 YFSETQ. The CDR3 spans 15 residues. V lost 4 bases, J lost 10 bases, and 23 bases lay in between.

This clonotype was seen ten or more times. The chain carries TRBV7-2 and TRBJ2-3; 8 positions agree with TRBD2. V lost 6 bases and J lost 2; bases outside the gene matches: 4. The CDR3 consists of 14 residues. CDR1 is SGHTA, CDR2 FQGNSA, per germline. Written as DNA, the CDR3 is TGTGCCAGCAGGGAGCGGGGGTTCACAGATACGCAGTATTTT. This encodes CASRERGFTDTQYF.

V usage is TRBV7-2 and J usage is TRBJ2-5, with TRBD2 matching 10 bases. The V gene's germline CDR1 is SGHTA and CDR2 FQGNSA. The CDR3 is 15 amino acids. V was pared by 5 bases and J by 5 bases, with 8 bases of the junction left unmatched. CDR3 DNA: TGTGCCAGCAGCCCCGGGACTAGCGTGAAGGAGACCCAGTACTTC. It yields the protein CASSPGTSVKETQYF.

The table lists this clonotype with many counts. The rearrangement joins TRBV10-3 to TRBJ2-3; 16 nucleotides line up with TRBD2. With V trimmed by 6 bases and J by 4 bases, 4 bases remained unmatched. Germline CDR1 is ENHRY and CDR2 is SYGVKD. The CDR3 totals 16 residues. CDR3 sequence reads: CAIRPGLAGGPDTQYF. CDR3 nucleotide sequence: TGTGCCATCAGGCCGGGACTAGCGGGGGGGCCAGATACGCAGTATTTT.

This clonotype was seen at least ten times. V gene TRBV28 combines with J gene TRBJ2-4; D is possibly TRBD1 (6 bases). Trimming removed 8 bases from V and 5 bases from J, with 16 bases in between. The length of the CDR3 is 14 residues. Germline V gene lookup returns CDR1 MDHEN and CDR2 SYDVKM. CDR3 protein: CASGLGQTENIQYF. DNA for the CDR3: TGTGCCAGCGGGCTTGGACAGACAGAAAACATTCAGTACTTC.

This clonotype appeared a few times. The chain recombines TRBV2 with TRBJ2-1, with TRBD1 matching 7 bases. CDR1 is SNHLY, CDR2 FYNNEI, per germline. The CDR3 runs 12 residues. The V gene end was trimmed by 9 bases and the J gene end by 5 bases; junction bases not matched to a gene: 4. The chain's CDR3 is CARGTVNNEQFF. The CDR3 region has the DNA TGTGCCAGAGGGACAGTTAACAATGAGCAGTTCTTC.

This clonotype showed up just a few times. The rearrangement joins TRBV3-1 to TRBJ2-2; D gene ambiguous. The CDR3 runs to 16 residues. Trimming cost V 1 base and J 0 bases, with 9 bases left between them. The germline gives CDR1 LGHDT, CDR2 YNNKEL (reference sequence). Written as DNA, the CDR3 is TGTGCCAGCAGCCAAGCTTTGGCGTCGAACACCGGGGAGCTGTTTTTT. Its protein is CASSQALASNTGELFF.

Only a few counts were recorded for this clonotype. The V gene is TRBV11-2, the J gene TRBJ1-3, with TRBD1 matching 7 bases. Trimming cost V 0 bases and J 2 bases; bases outside gene matches: 10. The CDR3 contains 18 residues. Germline V gives CDR1 SGHAT, CDR2 FQNNGV. The CDR3 reads CASSLDSPRTGPGNTIYF. CDR3 DNA: TGTGCCAGCAGCTTAGACTCACCAAGGACAGGCCCTGGAAACACCATATATTTT.

The chain links TRBV3-1 to TRBJ2-7; D possibly corresponds to TRBD2 (6 bases). CDR3 size: 13 residues. Trimming removed 5 bases from V and 4 bases from J, with 12 bases in between. From germline, CDR1 is LGHDT and CDR2 YNNKEL (reference sequence). CDR3 residues: CASSNGGGYEQYF. The CDR3 DNA follows: TGTGCCAGCAGCAACGGGGGTGGGTACGAGCAGTACTTC.

The chain combines TRBV29-1 with TRBJ2-1, with a weak D call TRBD1 (5 bases). Trimming pared 1 base from V and 6 bases from J, leaving 13 bases between. The V gene's germline CDR1 is SQVTM and CDR2 ANQGSEA. The CDR3 length is 14 residues. The CDR3 loop reads CSVEGPGLFNEQFF. CDR3 bases: TGCAGCGTTGAAGGTCCAGGGCTCTTCAATGAGCAGTTCTTC.

This clonotype came up a few times. The genes are TRBV11-2 and TRBJ2-5; TRBD2 agrees at 13 bases. V shed 6 bases and J 2 bases; nucleotides not matched to a gene: 0. Germline lookup yields CDR1 SGHAT and CDR2 FQNNGV. CDR3 length: 14 amino acids. The DNA of the CDR3 is TGTGCCAGCAGGGGACTAGCGGGGCAAGAGACCCAGTACTTC. The encoded protein is CASRGLAGQETQYF. The full variable domain, completed using reference TRBV11-2 and TRBJ2-5, is EAGVAQSPRYKIIEKRQSVAFWCNPISGHATLYWYQQILGQGPKLLIQFQNNGVVDDSQLPKDRFSAERLKGVDSTLKIQPAKLEDSAVYLCASRGLAGQETQYFGPGTRLLVL.

This clonotype appeared a few times. One junction end disagrees with the germline gene, perhaps due to a read error. V is TRBV2 and J is TRBJ1-1; no clear D. Germline CDR1 reads SNHLY; CDR2 reads FYNNEI. The CDR3 spans 11 residues. The CDR3 sequence: CASSESVARVF. In DNA form, the CDR3 reads TGTGCCAGCAGTGAATCGGTCGCGCGCGTCTTT.

This clonotype was found many times. This rearrangement joins TRBV18 to TRBJ2-5, with 7 bases matching TRBD1. This CDR3 is built from 15 residues. V was pared by 4 bases and J by 5 bases, with 10 bases of the junction left unmatched. Germline loops: CDR1 KGHSH, CDR2 LQKENI. The CDR3 loop reads CASSRRQGSGETQYF. CDR3 bases: TGTGCCAGCTCACGGCGACAGGGCAGTGGTGAGACCCAGTACTTC.

This clonotype was seen repeatedly, ten times or more. This chain connects TRBV11-3 to TRBJ2-1; 9 nucleotides match TRBD2. The CDR3 is made up of 15 amino acids. Trimming cost V 5 bases and J 5 bases; bases outside gene matches: 7. Germline lookup yields CDR1 SGHNT and CDR2 YENEEA. CDR3 region: CASSRRLAENNEQFF. The CDR3 bases are TGTGCCAGCAGCCGACGACTAGCGGAAAACAATGAGCAGTTCTTC.